This TCR beta chain stems from a study of blood T cell repertoires in COVID-19. Clones were read by immunoSEQ multiplex PCR, and TCRdb kept only the in-frame ones, dropping some. This table has around 83,000 clones, about 87% appearing once. Trimming pared 2 bases from V and 4 bases from J, leaving 9 bases between. Germline V gene lookup returns CDR1 SQVTM and CDR2 ANQGSEA. The length of the CDR3 is 13 residues. This TCR came from a man older than 75 with active or convalescent COVID-19. The rearrangement uses TRBV29-1 and TRBJ1-3; maybe TRBD1 (5 bases). The specimen sequenced was peripheral blood. The CDR3, as DNA: TGCAGCGTTGAAAAAGGGGAAGGAAACACCATATATTTT. It encodes CSVEKGEGNTIYF. Together with reference TRBV29-1 and TRBJ1-3, the CDR3 gives the full variable domain: SAVISQKPSRDICQRGTSLTIQCQVDSQVTMMFWYRQQPGQSLTLIATANQGSEATYESGFVIDKFPISRPNLTFSTLTVSNMSPEDSSIYLCSVEKGEGNTIYFGEGSWLTVV.